The 18 T cell receptor beta chains below were found in one sample sequenced in a study of cytomegalovirus exposure and HLA in healthy donors. Only in-frame clones appear in the TCRdb table, and some are missing; sequencing was by immunoSEQ multiplex PCR. There are about 220,000 clones in the sample; 80% to 90% occur only once, and about 3% lies in the top ten. Sequenced material: PBMCs. The receptors here all came from a young woman in good health and CMV-seronegative.

The DNA for the CDR3 is TGCGCCAGCAGCTCCACAGGGTTCTATGGCTACACCTTC. Amino acid sequence: CASSSTGFYGYTF. V gene TRBV5-1 combines with J gene TRBJ1-2; maybe TRBD1 (6 bases). The CDR3 runs to 13 residues. CDR1 is SGHRS, CDR2 YFSETQ, per germline. Trimming pared 3 bases from V and 4 bases from J, leaving 10 bases between.

The genes are TRBV27 and TRBJ2-1; a weak D match, TRBD1 (7 bases). V dropped 6 bases and J dropped 4 bases, with 16 bases sitting between them. The CDR3 is 15 amino acids. CDR1 MNHEY and CDR2 SMNVEV come from the germline V gene (reference sequence). DNA of the CDR3: TGTGCCAGCAGCCAAGACAGGGCGGGGTACAATGAGCAGTTCTTC. Translating gives CASSQDRAGYNEQFF.

In the case of this clone: The same CDR3 is also encoded by other DNA sequences in this sample. The gene calls are TRBV27 and TRBJ2-5, with 8 bases identical to TRBD2. The germline CDR1 and CDR2 sequences are MNHEY and SMNVEV (reference sequence). This CDR3 region has 14 residues. The V segment lost 3 bases and the J segment 5 bases; nucleotides outside the gene matches: 5. For the CDR3, the DNA is TGTGCCAGCAGTTTGATCAGCGGGAGCGAGACCCAGTACTTC. It yields the protein CASSLISGSETQYF.

The chain recombines TRBV4-1 with TRBJ1-4; 9 positions agree with TRBD1. The V gene end was trimmed by 2 bases and the J gene end by 5 bases; junction bases not matched to a gene: 0. Germline V gives CDR1 MGHRA, CDR2 YSYEKL. This CDR3 is 14 amino acids long. The CDR3 region is CASSQTGGNEKLFF. Here the CDR3 DNA reads TGCGCCAGCAGCCAAACAGGGGGCAATGAAAAACTGTTTTTT.

V usage is TRBV10-3 and J usage is TRBJ1-1; weak D call: TRBD1 (6 bases). The V and J ends lost 10 bases and 0 bases respectively, with 15 bases between them. The CDR3 extends over 14 amino acids. The V gene's germline CDR1 is ENHRY and CDR2 SYGVKD. CDR3 sequence: CASGQLQVNTEAFF. CDR3 sequence (DNA): TGTGCCAGCGGACAGCTACAGGTGAACACTGAAGCTTTCTTT.

This sequence joins TRBV7-3 and TRBJ2-5; 9 bases are shared with TRBD1. The CDR3 totals 13 residues. Per the germline V gene, CDR1 is SGHTA and CDR2 is FQGTGA. V shed 5 bases and J 3 bases; nucleotides not matched to a gene: 1. The DNA for the CDR3 is TGTGCCAGCAGCCGGACAGGGGAAGAGACCCAGTACTTC. Encoded protein: CASSRTGEETQYF.

The chain joins TRBV6-1 to TRBJ2-7; 8 bases map to TRBD2. The CDR3 is 13 residues long. The germline CDR1 and CDR2 sequences are MNHNS and SASEGT. V shed 2 bases and J 6 bases; nucleotides not matched to a gene: 3. CDR3 in DNA: TGTGCCAGCAGTGAACGGGGGGGACGCGAGCAGTACTTC. Amino acid sequence: CASSERGGREQYF.

This clone was seen a single time. The chain is built from TRBV27 and TRBJ2-1, with D unresolved. Per germline, CDR1 MNHEY and CDR2 SMNVEV (reference sequence). V was shortened by 2 bases and J by 2 bases, with 10 bases between the two germline ends. The CDR3 totals 15 residues. CDR3 DNA sequence: TGTGCCAGCAGTTTAAGTGAGAACCCCTACAATGAGCAGTTCTTC. It translates to CASSLSENPYNEQFF.

The chain recombines TRBV19 with TRBJ2-7; 7 bases line up with TRBD1. This CDR3 comprises 15 residues. The V gene's germline CDR1 is LNHDA and CDR2 SQIVND (reference sequence). V shed 7 bases and J 2 bases; nucleotides not matched to a gene: 11. The CDR3 DNA reads TGTGCCAGTAAAAGAGGGACAGCCTACCCCTACGAGCAGTACTTC. Its protein product is CASKRGTAYPYEQYF.

The chain joins TRBV6-5 to TRBJ2-7; TRBD2 might be the D (6 bases). There are 15 residues in the CDR3. Germline CDR1 reads MNHEY; CDR2 reads SVGAGI. V was pared by 6 bases and J by 2 bases, with 17 bases between. As DNA, the CDR3 is TGTGCCAGCAGAATAAAAGCGGGCCCAACCTACGAGCAGTACTTC. Translated: CASRIKAGPTYEQYF.

V usage is TRBV11-2 and J usage is TRBJ2-7; possibly TRBD1 for D (5 bases). This CDR3 is 13 amino acids long. V dropped 1 base and J dropped 6 bases, with 10 bases sitting between them. The germline gives CDR1 SGHAT, CDR2 FQNNGV. The CDR3 protein is CASSLGVRAEQYF. Here the CDR3 DNA reads TGTGCCAGCAGCTTAGGGGTCAGGGCCGAGCAGTACTTC.

The V and J genes are TRBV7-2 and TRBJ2-5; 10 bases match TRBD1. The junction had 6 bases not matched to a gene; V was cut back by 3 bases and J by 5 bases. Germline V lookup: CDR1 SGHTA, CDR2 FQGNSA. The CDR3 has 15 residues. The CDR3 sequence: CASSFRGTGVETQYF. CDR3 coding DNA: TGTGCCAGCAGCTTCCGTGGGACAGGGGTGGAGACCCAGTACTTC. Filled out from reference TRBV7-2 and TRBJ2-5, the complete variable domain reads GAGVSQSPSNKVTEKGKDVELRCDPISGHTALYWYRQSLGQGLEFLIYFQGNSAPDKSGLPSDRFSAERTGGSVSTLTIQRTQQEDSAVYLCASSFRGTGVETQYFGPGTRLLVL.

The chain is built from TRBV15 and TRBJ2-6; D gene ambiguous. Between the trimmed V and J ends, which lost 1 base and 0 bases, there was a span of 4 bases. Germline V lookup: CDR1 LNHNV, CDR2 YYDKDF (reference sequence). The CDR3 is made up of 15 amino acids. CDR3 sequence (DNA): TGTGCCACCAGCAGAGTCAGCTCTGGGGCCAACGTCCTGACTTTC. Protein sequence: CATSRVSSGANVLTF.

The rearrangement uses TRBV7-2 and TRBJ2-7, with D possibly matching TRBD1 (5 bases). The CDR3 extends over 14 amino acids. V shed 4 bases and J shed 3 bases, with 13 bases lying between them. The V gene's germline CDR1 is SGHTA and CDR2 FQGNSA. The CDR3 sequence is CASSSTTGYYEQYF. The CDR3 DNA reads as TGTGCCAGCAGCTCGACCACAGGATACTACGAGCAGTACTTC.

The chain's CDR3 is CATSRDLQGNDYGYTF. The CDR3 region has the DNA TGTGCCACCAGCAGAGATTTACAGGGGAATGACTATGGCTACACCTTC. This chain links TRBV15 with TRBJ1-2; 7 nucleotides agree with TRBD1. Germline V gene lookup returns CDR1 LNHNV and CDR2 YYDKDF (reference sequence). The CDR3 has 16 amino acids. The V and J ends lost 0 bases and 3 bases, in that order; junction bases with no gene match: 7.

This clone came up many times. The chain has TRBV7-9 and TRBJ1-2; TRBD1 might be the D (5 bases). The germline gives CDR1 SEHNR, CDR2 FQNEAQ (reference sequence). Deletions cut 5 bases from V and 0 bases from J, with 10 bases between. The CDR3 has 14 residues. CDR3 sequence reads: CASSPGRANYGYTF. The DNA of the CDR3 is TGTGCCAGCAGCCCCGGCAGGGCTAACTATGGCTACACCTTC.

CDR3 in DNA: TGTGCCAGCAGCTTAGTTCAGCTAGCGGGAGCCGGCGAGCAGTTCTTC. It encodes CASSLVQLAGAGEQFF. The chain carries TRBV7-2 and TRBJ2-1; 10 positions agree with TRBD2. Germline V gene sequence: CDR1 SGHTA, CDR2 FQGNSA. Trimming removed 1 base from V and 10 bases from J; junction bases left unmatched: 10. CDR3 length: 16 amino acids.

The rearrangement joins TRBV28 to TRBJ2-1; 10 bases are shared with TRBD1. V shed 4 bases and J 1 base; nucleotides not matched to a gene: 13. Germline loops: CDR1 MDHEN, CDR2 SYDVKM. This CDR3 spans 19 amino acids. CDR3 coding DNA: TGTGCCAGCAGTTCCTTCGGACAGGGGGGACACTCATCCTACAATGAGCAGTTCTTC. It translates to CASSSFGQGGHSSYNEQFF.